Following are 4 T cell receptor beta chains from one sample sequenced in a study of spatial heterogeneity in lung cancer. Regarding the study as a whole: Mutation tallies in tumors tracked expanded intratumoral alpha and beta TCR counts.

The antigens these receptors bind are not known. Using its own MiXCR run on the 5' RACE reads, TCRdb lists one record per CDR3 protein. The data show approximately 2,500 distinct CDR3 sequences, with approximately 8% seen just once and over 20% held by the top ten. The time point denotes: sample taken at primary tumor resection. The starting material was lung tumor tissue, obtained at surgery. The receptor source for this set is a female donor with early-stage non-small cell lung cancer.

The rearrangement joins TRBV24-1 to TRBJ2-1; 12 nucleotides match TRBD2. The CDR3 runs 14 residues. Trimming at V came to 1 base and at J to 13 bases, leaving 4 bases not matched to a gene. Germline lookup yields CDR1 KGHDR and CDR2 SFDVKD. The CDR3: CATSDFLLAGGQFF. The CDR3 DNA is TGTGCCACCAGTGATTTTTTACTAGCGGGAGGTCAGTTCTTC.

This clonotype was picked up many times. The chain recombines TRBV4-2 with TRBJ2-3; tentative D call: TRBD1 (6 bases). CDR1 is LGHNA and CDR2 is YNFKEQ in the germline V gene. The V end was cut by 8 bases, the J end by 3 bases, with 18 bases between. The CDR3 runs 15 residues. The CDR3 coding sequence is TGTGCCAGCGGATCCGGGCAGGGGCAAACAGATACGCAGTATTTT. The encoded protein is CASGSGQGQTDTQYF.

In this sample, this clonotype turned up many times. V and J are TRBV28 and TRBJ1-5, with D hard to call. V lost 8 bases and J 3 bases, leaving 8 bases between the germline ends. Germline lookup yields CDR1 MDHEN and CDR2 SYDVKM. This CDR3 is 12 amino acids long. CDR3 sequence: CASDFYNQPQHF. DNA of the CDR3: TGTGCCAGCGACTTTTACAATCAGCCCCAGCATTTT.

This clonotype is medium-sized by share. The CDR3 coding sequence is TGTGCCAGCGAACAAGGACAGCAAGAGACCCAGTACTTC. Its translation: CASEQGQQETQYF. This chain joins TRBV6-1 and TRBJ2-5; perhaps TRBD1 as D (6 bases). Trimming took off 8 bases at V and 2 bases at J, with 12 bases between the two ends. The V gene's germline CDR1 is MNHNS and CDR2 SASEGT. The CDR3 totals 13 residues.